One and the same sample provided the 8 T cell receptor beta chains below, sequenced in a study of Tregs in tolerant kidney transplant recipients. The nonmyeloablative bone marrow transplants came from related graft donors, with transient mixed chimerism. Measured with immunoSEQ multiplex PCR; TCRdb has only the in-frame clones, and not every one. The table has some 50,000 clones, approximately 89% seen once. The source was CD8+ T cells from blood (PBMCs), collected 12 months after the transplant. The source of these receptors is a human patient who received a combined kidney and bone marrow transplant. Part of the T cells may come from the graft donor.

V gene TRBV19 combines with J gene TRBJ2-1; 13 bases align to TRBD2. CDR3 size: 16 residues. V lost 5 bases and J lost 6; bases outside the gene matches: 7. Germline CDR1 reads LNHDA; CDR2 reads SQIVND (reference sequence). CDR3 sequence (DNA): TGTGCCAGTAGTGTCCGACTAGCGGGAGGTCTCAATGAGCAGTTCTTC. Its translation: CASSVRLAGGLNEQFF.

The chain carries TRBV11-2 and TRBJ2-7, with 8 nucleotides matching TRBD1. V shed 0 bases, J shed 1 base, and the junction held 5 bases outside the gene matches. Germline CDR1 SGHAT, CDR2 FQNNGV. The CDR3 contains 16 residues. CDR3: CASSLDGDRSSYEQYF. The DNA for the CDR3 is TGTGCCAGCAGCTTAGATGGGGACAGGTCATCCTACGAGCAGTACTTC. The full variable domain, in which reference TRBV11-2 and TRBJ2-7 provide the parts outside the CDR3, is EAGVAQSPRYKIIEKRQSVAFWCNPISGHATLYWYQQILGQGPKLLIQFQNNGVVDDSQLPKDRFSAERLKGVDSTLKIQPAKLEDSAVYLCASSLDGDRSSYEQYFGPGTRLTVT.

This chain connects TRBV15 to TRBJ2-3; 14 nucleotides line up with TRBD2. Germline assignment: CDR1 LNHNV and CDR2 YYDKDF (reference sequence). After removal of 2 bases from V and 6 bases from J, the junction contained 7 bases not matched to a gene. This CDR3 is 17 amino acids long. The CDR3 sequence: CATSRRGLAGESDTQYF. The CDR3 coding sequence is TGTGCCACCAGCAGAAGGGGACTAGCGGGAGAGAGTGATACGCAGTATTTT.

J is TRBJ2-7 and V is TRBV27; D call uncertain. There are 13 residues in the CDR3. V dropped 0 bases and J dropped 2 bases, with 5 bases sitting between them. The germline V gene has CDR1 MNHEY and CDR2 SMNVEV (reference sequence). The CDR3 coding sequence is TGTGCCAGCAGTTTATCTCCAGCCTACGAGCAGTACTTC. Protein product: CASSLSPAYEQYF.

V gene TRBV11-2 combines with J gene TRBJ2-3; TRBD1 agrees at 8 bases. This CDR3 is built from 15 residues. J gave up 6 bases and V 5 bases, and 10 bases lay outside the gene matches. Germline V CDR1 and CDR2: SGHAT, FQNNGV. CDR3 nucleotide sequence: TGTGCCAGCAGCCCCCCCGACAGGGGACCGGATACGCAGTATTTT. Protein sequence: CASSPPDRGPDTQYF.

This chain uses TRBV19 with TRBJ2-2; D possibly corresponds to TRBD1 (6 bases). The CDR3 contains 15 residues. V shed 8 bases and J shed 3 bases, with 16 bases lying between them. Per germline, CDR1 LNHDA and CDR2 SQIVND (reference sequence). CDR3 bases: TGTGCCAGTCAAGTGGCGGACAGCTACACCGGGGAGCTGTTTTTT. Amino acids: CASQVADSYTGELFF.

The chain uses TRBV5-4 and TRBJ2-7; 7 positions match TRBD1. This CDR3 is 14 amino acids long. The V and J ends lost 4 bases and 6 bases, in that order; junction bases with no gene match: 10. Germline lookup yields CDR1 SGHNT and CDR2 YYREEE (reference sequence). This chain's CDR3 is CASSRNRGNAEQYF. The CDR3 DNA reads TGTGCCAGCAGCCGAAACAGGGGTAACGCCGAGCAGTACTTC. Full variable domain (missing parts from reference TRBV5-4 and TRBJ2-7): ETGVTQSPTHLIKTRGQQVTLRCSSQSGHNTVSWYQQALGQGPQFIFQYYREEENGRGNFPPRFSGLQFPNYSSELNVNALELDDSALYLCASSRNRGNAEQYFGPGTRLTVT.

J is TRBJ2-5 and V is TRBV27; 10 bases map to TRBD2. The end of the DNA aligns better with TRBJ2-7, so the J call may be wrong. The CDR3 is 17 amino acids. From germline, CDR1 is MNHEY and CDR2 SMNVEV (reference sequence). The CDR3 nucleotides read TGTGCCAGCAGTTCGACTCTAGCGGGGGAGTTCTTCTACGAGCAGTACTTC. This codes for CASSSTLAGEFFYEQYF.